This TCR beta chain emerged from a study of CXCR3-negative and CXCR3-positive naive CD8 T cells. The CDR3 is 13 residues long. From germline, CDR1 is SGDLS and CDR2 YYNGEE. Regarding the study as a whole: Naive subsets displayed similar surface CD5, and TCR strength was inferred from TRB CDR3 properties. More hydrophobic TRB CDR3s were found in CXCR3-positive naive cells than in CXCR3-negative naive cells.

The libraries of TRB cDNA were constructed through 5' RACE using UMI labels. TCRdb reprocessed the 5' RACE reads and stores each CDR3 protein as one record, lacking DNA. The sample has roughly 110,000 distinct CDR3 sequences, and its top ten clones hold more than 0.3%. Comments on this clonotype: No antigen is known for it.

V usage is TRBV9 and J usage is TRBJ1-2; absent DNA, TCRdb's TRBD1 call cannot be checked. The TCR originated in a human donor in good health. Some clones in this sample may be carry-over from other donors' samples. Specimen: naive CXCR3+ CD8+ T cells from blood. Subset described: CD45RO-CCR7+CD27+CD95- naive CD8+ T cells expressing CXCR3 (TNR3+). The CDR3: CASSGDRDYGYTF.